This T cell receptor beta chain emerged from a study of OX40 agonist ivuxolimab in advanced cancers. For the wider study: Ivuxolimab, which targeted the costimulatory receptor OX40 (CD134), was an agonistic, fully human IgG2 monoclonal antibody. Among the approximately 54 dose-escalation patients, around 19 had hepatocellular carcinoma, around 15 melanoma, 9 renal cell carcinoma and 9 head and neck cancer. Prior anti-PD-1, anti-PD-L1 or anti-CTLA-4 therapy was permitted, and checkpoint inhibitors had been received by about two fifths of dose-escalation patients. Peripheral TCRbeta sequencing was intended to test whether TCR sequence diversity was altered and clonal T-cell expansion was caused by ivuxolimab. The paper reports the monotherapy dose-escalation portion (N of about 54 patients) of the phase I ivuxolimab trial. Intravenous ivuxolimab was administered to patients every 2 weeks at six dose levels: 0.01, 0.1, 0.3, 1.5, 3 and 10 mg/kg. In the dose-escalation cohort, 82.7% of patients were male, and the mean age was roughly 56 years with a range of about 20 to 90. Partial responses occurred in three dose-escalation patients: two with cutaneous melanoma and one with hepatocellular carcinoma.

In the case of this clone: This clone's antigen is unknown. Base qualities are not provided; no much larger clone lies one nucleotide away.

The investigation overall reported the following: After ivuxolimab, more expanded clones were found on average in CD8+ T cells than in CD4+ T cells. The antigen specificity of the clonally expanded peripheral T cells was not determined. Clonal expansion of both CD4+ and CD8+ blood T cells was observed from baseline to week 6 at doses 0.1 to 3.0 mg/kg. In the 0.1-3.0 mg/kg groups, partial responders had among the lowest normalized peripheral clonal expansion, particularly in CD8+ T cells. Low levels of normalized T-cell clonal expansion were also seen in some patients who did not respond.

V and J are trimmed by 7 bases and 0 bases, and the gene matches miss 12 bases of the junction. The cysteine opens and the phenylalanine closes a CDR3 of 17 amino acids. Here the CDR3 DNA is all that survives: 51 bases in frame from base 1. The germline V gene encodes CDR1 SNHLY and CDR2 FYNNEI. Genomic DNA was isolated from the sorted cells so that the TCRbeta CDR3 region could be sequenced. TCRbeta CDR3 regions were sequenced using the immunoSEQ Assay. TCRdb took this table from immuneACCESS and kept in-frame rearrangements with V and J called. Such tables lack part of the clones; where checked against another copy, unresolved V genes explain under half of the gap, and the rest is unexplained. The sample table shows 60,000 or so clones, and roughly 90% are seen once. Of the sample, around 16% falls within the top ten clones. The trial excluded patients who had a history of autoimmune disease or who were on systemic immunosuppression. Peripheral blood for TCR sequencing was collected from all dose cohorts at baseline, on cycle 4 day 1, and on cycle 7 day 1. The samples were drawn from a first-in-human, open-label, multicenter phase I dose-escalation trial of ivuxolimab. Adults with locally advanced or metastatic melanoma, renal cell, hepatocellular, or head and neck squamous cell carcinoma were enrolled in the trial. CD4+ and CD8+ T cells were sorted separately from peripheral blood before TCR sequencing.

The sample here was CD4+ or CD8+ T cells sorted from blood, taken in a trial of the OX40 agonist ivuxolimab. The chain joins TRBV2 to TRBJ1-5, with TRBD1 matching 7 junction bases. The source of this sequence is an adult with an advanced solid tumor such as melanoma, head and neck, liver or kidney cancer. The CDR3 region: CASMGQRNLNSNQPQHF. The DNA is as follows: TGTGCCAGCATGGGACAGAGAAACTTGAATAGCAATCAGCCCCAGCATTTT.